Listed below are T cell receptor beta chains from one sample, sequenced in a study of cytomegalovirus exposure and HLA in healthy donors. Data came from immunoSEQ multiplex PCR; TCRdb stores just in-frame clones and leaves some out. The sample has under 200,000 clones; 65% to 85% are singletons. Sequenced material: PBMCs. These receptors were taken from a woman aged 40 to 49 in good health and CMV-seropositive. CDR3s include the opening cysteine and the closing phenylalanine or tryptophan. Fields, in order: clone size, V gene, J gene, D gene, CDR3 protein, CDR3 DNA. D genes are given only for firm matches. Only part of the rows carry a size: once, few, many, or a class if the clone is expanded.

>.|TRBV6-1|TRBJ2-1|TRBD2
CASTSGGRSNEQFF
TGTGCCAGCACCTCGGGAGGGCGTTCCAATGAGCAGTTCTTC
>.|TRBV6-6|TRBJ2-7|.
CASSYRYEQYF
TGTGCCAGCAGTTACCGCTACGAGCAGTACTTC
>.|TRBV30|TRBJ2-3|TRBD1
CAWVDRGRTDTQYF
TGTGCCTGGGTCGACAGGGGGCGGACAGATACGCAGTATTTT
>once|TRBV5-6|TRBJ1-5|TRBD1
CASSYKTGVKKHF
TGTGCCAGCAGCTACAAGACAGGGGTAAAGAAACATTTT
>.|TRBV10-1|TRBJ2-1|TRBD1
CASSDTGTGSPNEQFF
TGCGCCAGCAGTGATACCGGGACAGGGTCGCCGAATGAGCAGTTCTTC
>.|TRBV7-9|TRBJ2-7|TRBD2
CASSSMGGEQYF
TGTGCCAGCAGCTCAATGGGAGGGGAGCAGTACTTC
>few|TRBV4-2|TRBJ2-7|TRBD1
CASSQDRATGTVAYEQYF
TGTGCCAGCAGCCAAGATCGGGCGACCGGGACAGTGGCCTACGAGCAGTACTTC
>.|TRBV18|TRBJ2-3|TRBD2
CASSSTSGHTDTQYF
TGTGCCAGCTCATCGACTAGCGGCCACACAGATACGCAGTATTTT
>.|TRBV9|TRBJ2-7|TRBD1
CASSLGQGASYEQYF
TGTGCCAGCAGCTTGGGACAGGGGGCTTCCTACGAGCAGTACTTC
>once|TRBV4-2|TRBJ2-1|.
CASSQGRSGLSYNEQFF
TGTGCCAGCAGCCAAGGACGTTCAGGCCTCTCCTACAATGAGCAGTTCTTC
>.|TRBV19|TRBJ1-1|.
CATRGPLAGSTEAFF
TGTGCCACCCGGGGTCCCTTAGCGGGGTCCACTGAAGCTTTCTTT
>.|TRBV4-2|TRBJ2-7|.
CASSQTDPPYEQYF
TGTGCCAGCAGCCAAACTGATCCCCCCTACGAGCAGTACTTC
>once|TRBV7-2|TRBJ1-1|.
CASSLDRNGAFF
TGTGCCAGCAGCTTGGACAGAAACGGAGCTTTCTTT
>.|TRBV19|TRBJ1-2|TRBD1
CASWGQGAGGYTF
TGTGCCAGTTGGGGACAGGGGGCTGGGGGCTACACCTTC
>.|TRBV7-7|TRBJ2-5|.
CASSQETGTQYF
TGTGCCAGCAGCCAAGAGACAGGGACCCAGTACTTC
>once|TRBV2|TRBJ1-2|TRBD1
CASSETGGADGYTF
TGTGCCAGCAGTGAAACAGGGGGCGCGGATGGCTACACCTTC
>.|TRBV7-2|TRBJ2-7|TRBD1
CASSLQGQHYEQYF
TGTGCCAGCAGCTTACAGGGACAGCACTACGAGCAGTACTTC
>.|TRBV10-2|TRBJ2-1|.
CASISGITYNEQFF
TGCGCCAGCATTAGCGGCATCACCTACAATGAGCAGTTCTTC
>.|TRBV25-1|TRBJ2-5|.
CASSERRGFQETQYF
TGTGCCAGCAGTGAGCGACGGGGATTTCAAGAGACCCAGTACTTC
>.|TRBV10-3|TRBJ1-1|.
CAISLQRANTEAFF
TGTGCCATCAGTTTACAGAGAGCGAACACTGAAGCTTTCTTT
>.|TRBV2|TRBJ2-7|TRBD2
CASSVRDVGLAAYEQYF
TGTGCCAGCAGTGTGAGGGACGTAGGACTAGCGGCCTACGAGCAGTACTTC
>.|TRBV28|TRBJ2-3|TRBD2
CASSSWTSGDTDTQYF
TGTGCCAGCAGTTCATGGACTAGCGGGGACACAGATACGCAGTATTTT
>.|TRBV4-3|TRBJ1-2|TRBD1
CASSPDRSNYGYTF
TGCGCCAGCAGCCCGGACAGGTCTAACTATGGCTACACCTTC
>.|TRBV7-2|TRBJ1-5|TRBD1
CASSLAPGGNQPQHF
TGTGCCAGCAGCTTAGCGCCAGGGGGTAATCAGCCCCAGCATTTT
>.|TRBV5-8|TRBJ2-3|.
CASSFTSRTDTQYF
TGTGCCAGCAGCTTCACATCGCGCACAGATACGCAGTATTTT
>once|TRBV5-5|TRBJ2-7|TRBD2
CASSSGTSGGARQYF
TGTGCCAGCAGCTCAGGGACTAGCGGGGGGGCCAGGCAGTACTTC
>.|TRBV11-2|TRBJ1-2|.
CASSSTGHNGYTF
TGTGCCAGCAGCTCAACGGGACATAATGGCTACACCTTC
>.|TRBV2|TRBJ2-2|.
CASSQPGQTTGELFF
TGTGCCAGCAGTCAACCGGGACAAACCACCGGGGAGCTGTTTTTT
>.|TRBV19|TRBJ2-3|.
CASSIRGGADTQYF
TGTGCCAGTAGTATAAGGGGGGGAGCAGATACGCAGTATTTT
>.|TRBV18|TRBJ1-2|.
CASNGPGIDYGYTF
TGTGCCAGTAATGGCCCGGGTATAGACTATGGCTACACCTTC
>few|TRBV7-2|TRBJ2-3|.
CASSLAPVAGTDTQYF
TGTGCCAGCAGCTTAGCGCCGGTAGCGGGCACAGATACGCAGTATTTT
>.|TRBV7-2|TRBJ1-3|.
CASSLAPTGLSGNTIYF
TGTGCCAGCAGCTTAGCTCCTACAGGGCTTTCTGGAAACACCATATATTTT
>.|TRBV7-2|TRBJ2-1|TRBD2
CASSLTLAGGPNEQFF
TGTGCCAGCAGCTTAACTCTAGCGGGGGGGCCCAATGAGCAGTTCTTC
>few|TRBV7-2|TRBJ1-3|.
CASSLGQGIAGNTIYF
TGTGCCAGCAGCTTAGGGCAGGGTATAGCAGGAAACACCATATATTTT
>once|TRBV6-5|TRBJ1-6|.
CASSSLTGYNSPLHF
TGTGCCAGCAGTTCCCTGACGGGATATAATTCACCCCTCCACTTT
>.|TRBV7-2|TRBJ1-1|.
CASSRYGGGIEAFF
TGTGCCAGCAGCCGCTACGGAGGAGGGATTGAAGCTTTCTTT
>once|TRBV6-5|TRBJ1-2|.
CASSRPQGSYGYTF
TGTGCCAGCAGCCGGCCCCAAGGGAGCTATGGCTACACCTTC
>once|TRBV2|TRBJ1-2|.
CASSEINYGYTF
TGTGCCAGCAGTGAAATAAACTATGGCTACACCTTC
>.|TRBV5-1|TRBJ1-3|.
CASSLSGPSGNTIYF
TGCGCCAGCAGCTTGAGTGGCCCCTCTGGAAACACCATATATTTT
>.|TRBV7-9|TRBJ1-5|TRBD1
CASSSNRGDQPQHF
TGTGCCAGCAGCTCAAACAGGGGGGATCAGCCCCAGCATTTT
>few|TRBV27|TRBJ1-5|TRBD1
CASSFRQGGNQPQHF
TGTGCCAGCAGTTTCCGACAGGGTGGCAATCAGCCCCAGCATTTT